The 10 T cell receptor beta chains presented below share a single source sample, sequenced in a study of cytomegalovirus exposure and HLA in healthy donors. TCRdb's table, derived via immunoSEQ multiplex PCR, lists solely in-frame clones and lacks some. The sample yields approximately 150,000 clones, 87% seen once. Sequenced sample: PBMCs. Every receptor here comes from a man younger than 35 in good health and CMV-seropositive.

V is TRBV6-6 and J is TRBJ1-1; 7 bases map to TRBD1. This CDR3 has 13 residues. Losses at the gene ends were 6 bases for V and 5 bases for J; bases not matched to a gene: 6. Germline loops: CDR1 MNHNY, CDR2 SVGAGI (reference sequence). The CDR3 DNA is TGTGCCAGCAGCGACAGGGCTGGGACTGAAGCTTTCTTT. Translation: CASSDRAGTEAFF.

The chain carries TRBV2 and TRBJ2-3, with D possibly matching TRBD2 (5 bases). In germline, CDR1 is SNHLY, CDR2 FYNNEI. The CDR3 extends over 13 amino acids. V dropped 7 bases and J dropped 2 bases, with 10 bases sitting between them. The CDR3, as DNA: TGTGCCAGCATAGGACTTACCACAGATACGCAGTATTTT. Encoded protein: CASIGLTTDTQYF.

The chain combines TRBV19 with TRBJ1-1; D is undetermined. This CDR3 has 13 amino acids. Germline lookup yields CDR1 LNHDA and CDR2 SQIVND (reference sequence). V lost 6 bases and J lost 1, with 9 bases in between. Here the CDR3 DNA reads TGTGCCAGTAGAGACACTCCGAACACTGAAGCTTTCTTT. Its protein is CASRDTPNTEAFF.

This rearrangement joins TRBV7-9 to TRBJ1-4; TRBD1 agrees at 8 bases. J was trimmed by 7 bases and V by 5 bases; bases with no gene match: 6. The CDR3 is 14 amino acids. Germline CDR1 and CDR2: SEHNR and FQNEAQ (reference sequence). CDR3 nucleotide sequence: TGTGCCAGCAGCCCAGGACAGGGAGGTGAAAAACTGTTTTTT. Translated: CASSPGQGGEKLFF. The entire variable domain, with the rest obtained from reference TRBV7-9 and TRBJ1-4, is as follows: DTGVSQNPRHKITKRGQNVTFRCDPISEHNRLYWYRQTLGQGPEFLTYFQNEAQLEKSRLLSDRFSAERPKGSFSTLEIQRTEQGDSAMYLCASSPGQGGEKLFFGSGTQLSVL.

The table lists this clone with a count of one. The rearrangement uses TRBV9 and TRBJ2-5, with TRBD2 as a possible D gene (6 bases). V dropped 2 bases and J dropped 4 bases, with 15 bases sitting between them. CDR1 SGDLS and CDR2 YYNGEE come from the germline V gene. The CDR3 extends over 15 amino acids. The CDR3 region has the DNA TGTGCCAGCAGCGTTATCGGGGAGGCACGAGAGACCCAGTACTTC. Protein: CASSVIGEARETQYF. The full variable domain, completed using reference TRBV9 and TRBJ2-5, is DSGVTQTPKHLITATGQRVTLRCSPRSGDLSVYWYQQSLDQGLQFLIQYYNGEERAKGNILERFSAQQFPDLHSELNLSSLELGDSALYFCASSVIGEARETQYFGPGTRLLVL.

V usage is TRBV4-1 and J usage is TRBJ2-7; 7 positions agree with TRBD2. The CDR3 is 14 residues long. Looked up from germline, CDR1 is MGHRA and CDR2 is YSYEKL. The J segment lost 5 bases and the V segment lost 3 bases, leaving 7 bases of the junction unmatched. DNA for the CDR3: TGCGCCAGCAGCCACGCTGGGGAGGGGAACGAGCAGTACTTC. Amino acid sequence: CASSHAGEGNEQYF.

The chain has TRBV30 and TRBJ2-1, with 9 bases lining up with TRBD1. This CDR3 has 14 amino acids. The V gene end was trimmed by 6 bases and the J gene end by 7 bases; junction bases not matched to a gene: 10. The germline CDR1 and CDR2 sequences are GTSNPN and SVGIG (reference sequence). The CDR3 protein is CACSSGQGRNEQFF. As DNA, the CDR3 is TGTGCCTGTTCCTCGGGACAGGGCAGGAATGAGCAGTTCTTC.

With respect to this clone: Other nucleotide sequences in the sample specify the same CDR3. The chain uses TRBV5-1 and TRBJ2-7; 7 bases are a match to TRBD2. The length of the CDR3 is 14 residues. Trimming took 0 bases from V and 0 from J; bases not matched to a gene: 0. The germline V gene has CDR1 SGHRS and CDR2 YFSETQ. In nucleotides, the CDR3 is TGCGCCAGCAGCTTGGGCGGGGGCTCCTACGAGCAGTACTTC. Its protein product is CASSLGGGSYEQYF.

The V call is TRBV5-8, the J call TRBJ1-2, with TRBD1 matching 8 bases. CDR1 is SGHTS and CDR2 is YDEGEE in the germline V gene. The CDR3 covers 16 residues. V gave up 0 bases and J gave up 5 bases; unmatched junction bases: 9. CDR3 residues: CASSLVGTGEPYGYTF. The CDR3 DNA reads TGTGCCAGCAGCTTGGTTGGGACAGGAGAACCTTATGGCTACACCTTC. Complete variable domain (other parts from reference TRBV5-8 and TRBJ1-2): EAGVTQSPTHLIKTRGQQATLRCSPISGHTSVYWYQQALGLGLQFLLWYDEGEERNRGNFPPRFSGRQFPNYSSELNVNALELEDSALYLCASSLVGTGEPYGYTFGSGTRLTVV.

DNA for the CDR3: TGTGCCAGCAGTGGCTGGACAGGGGTCCCGGACGAGCAGTACTTC. It yields the protein CASSGWTGVPDEQYF. The chain joins TRBV6-1 to TRBJ2-7; 9 bases line up with TRBD1. In germline, CDR1 is MNHNS, CDR2 SASEGT. This CDR3 is 15 amino acids long. J gave up 5 bases and V 4 bases, and 9 bases lay outside the gene matches.